The entry that follows covers one T cell receptor beta chain sequence. The sample belongs to a study of blood T cell repertoires in COVID-19. The germline V gene encodes CDR1 SGHNT and CDR2 YYREEE (reference sequence). The J segment lost 6 bases and the V segment lost 4 bases, leaving 11 bases of the junction unmatched. This CDR3 is 15 amino acids long. In the source study's methods: Reference gene primer amplification gave estimated nucleated cell counts. The assay was immunoSEQ multiplex PCR, and TCRdb's table has in-frame clones only and misses some. From that table come the V and J calls and clone size; the DNA was used to work out D and trimming. Of hundreds of thousands of clones in the sample, around nine tenths were seen once.

Sequencing used peripheral blood. This TCR was recovered from a woman between 18 and 29 years old who had recovered from COVID-19. V and J are TRBV5-4 and TRBJ2-7, with 9 bases lining up with TRBD2. The CDR3 loop reads CASSTSLAGRGEQYF. The CDR3 DNA is TGTGCCAGCAGCACCTCGCTAGCGGGAAGGGGCGAGCAGTACTTC.